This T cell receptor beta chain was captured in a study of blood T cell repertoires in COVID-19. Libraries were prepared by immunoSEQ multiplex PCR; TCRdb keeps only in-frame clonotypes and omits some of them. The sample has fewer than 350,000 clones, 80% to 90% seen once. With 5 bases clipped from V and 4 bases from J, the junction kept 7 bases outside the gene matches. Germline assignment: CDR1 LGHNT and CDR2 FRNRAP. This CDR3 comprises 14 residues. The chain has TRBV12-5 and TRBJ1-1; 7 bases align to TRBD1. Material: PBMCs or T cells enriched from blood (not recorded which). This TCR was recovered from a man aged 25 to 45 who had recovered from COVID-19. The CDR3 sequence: CASGGDSRGTEAFF. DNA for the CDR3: TGTGCTAGTGGTGGGGACAGTAGGGGCACTGAAGCTTTCTTT.